The rows below give T cell receptor beta chains drawn from one sample of a study of CD8+ T cells in alopecia areata. Profiled with immunoSEQ multiplex PCR; TCRdb holds only in-frame clones, not every one. The sample lists under 250,000 clones; roughly 57% were seen once. The sequences come from CD4+ T cells sorted from blood, collected at week 0. The receptors originated from a human donor with alopecia areata. Each CDR3 is given with its conserved first and last residue. Each record gives: J gene, clone size, D gene, V gene, CDR3 protein, CDR3 DNA. D genes are given only for firm matches. Clone sizes are given selectively: once, few, many, or a class where the clone is expanded.

J: TRBJ1-5; size: .; D: .; V: TRBV2; CDR3: CASGPFSMGNQPQHF; DNA: TGTGCCAGCGGCCCATTTTCTATGGGCAATCAGCCCCAGCATTTT
J: TRBJ2-1; size: few; D: .; V: TRBV7-9; CDR3: CASSPLYSGDEQFF; DNA: TGTGCCAGCAGCCCTCTCTATTCCGGCGATGAGCAGTTCTTC
J: TRBJ2-7; size: .; D: TRBD2; V: TRBV30; CDR3: CAWRVAGGPSEQYF; DNA: TGTGCCTGGAGAGTAGCGGGAGGGCCCTCCGAGCAGTACTTC
J: TRBJ2-1; size: few; D: TRBD1; V: TRBV29-1; CDR3: CSVEGQGAYNEQFF; DNA: TGCAGCGTTGAAGGACAGGGGGCGTACAATGAGCAGTTCTTC
J: TRBJ2-1; size: .; D: .; V: TRBV5-6; CDR3: CASSLGATSSYNEQFF; DNA: TGTGCCAGCAGCTTGGGGGCAACGAGCTCCTACAATGAGCAGTTCTTC
J: TRBJ1-2; size: .; D: .; V: TRBV6-1; CDR3: CASSPQLNSGYTF; DNA: TGTGCCAGCAGTCCTCAACTAAACAGTGGCTACACCTTC
J: TRBJ1-5; size: once; D: .; V: TRBV4-1; CDR3: CASSQGKGGHQPQHF; DNA: TGCGCCAGCAGCCAAGGGAAGGGGGGCCATCAGCCCCAGCATTTT
J: TRBJ2-1; size: .; D: TRBD2; V: TRBV4-1; CDR3: CASSQPPGLAGYNEQFF; DNA: TGCGCCAGCAGCCAGCCACCCGGACTAGCGGGATACAATGAGCAGTTCTTC
J: TRBJ2-3; size: .; D: .; V: TRBV2; CDR3: CATLQGDTQYF; DNA: TGTGCCACCCTACAGGGAGATACGCAGTATTTT
J: TRBJ2-2; size: .; D: .; V: TRBV9; CDR3: CASSRGATNTGELFF; DNA: TGTGCCAGCAGCCGGGGGGCTACGAACACCGGGGAGCTGTTTTTT
J: TRBJ2-5; size: .; D: .; V: TRBV7-8; CDR3: CASSLDPHARVSDQETQYF; DNA: TGTGCCAGCAGCCTCGATCCCCATGCGAGAGTATCCGACCAAGAGACCCAGTACTTC
J: TRBJ1-2; size: few; D: TRBD1; V: TRBV4-1; CDR3: CASRDSKLYGYTF; DNA: TGCGCCAGTCGGGACAGCAAATTGTATGGCTACACCTTC
J: TRBJ2-7; size: few; D: TRBD2; V: TRBV5-1; CDR3: CASSRLAGATYEQYF; DNA: TGCGCCAGCAGCCGCCTAGCGGGGGCCACCTACGAGCAGTACTTC
J: TRBJ2-5; size: .; D: TRBD1; V: TRBV4-1; CDR3: CASSQADRVDQETQYF; DNA: TGCGCCAGCAGCCAAGCAGACAGGGTCGACCAAGAGACCCAGTACTTC
J: TRBJ2-7; size: few; D: TRBD1; V: TRBV7-9; CDR3: CASSRGQERWQYF; DNA: TGTGCCAGCAGCCGGGGACAGGAACGTTGGCAGTACTTC
J: TRBJ1-1; size: .; D: TRBD1; V: TRBV5-1; CDR3: CASSLHGQDTEAFF; DNA: TGCGCCAGCAGCTTGCACGGACAGGACACTGAAGCTTTCTTT
J: TRBJ1-5; size: few; D: .; V: TRBV6-1; CDR3: CASVPGYSNQPQHF; DNA: TGTGCCAGCGTACCCGGTTATAGCAATCAGCCCCAGCATTTT
J: TRBJ2-1; size: .; D: .; V: TRBV7-3; CDR3: CASSLRVDEQFF; DNA: TGTGCCAGCAGCTTAAGGGTAGATGAGCAGTTCTTC
J: TRBJ2-7; size: few; D: TRBD2; V: TRBV2; CDR3: CASSYTRASGRIPYEQYF; DNA: TGTGCCAGCAGTTACACCCGGGCCAGCGGGAGAATACCCTACGAGCAGTACTTC
J: TRBJ1-6; size: few; D: .; V: TRBV10-3; CDR3: CAISSGARNSPLHF; DNA: TGTGCCATCAGTTCCGGGGCAAGGAATTCACCCCTCCACTTT
J: TRBJ2-6; size: .; D: .; V: TRBV29-1; CDR3: CSVAVGANVLTF; DNA: TGCAGCGTTGCAGTTGGGGCCAACGTCCTGACTTTC
J: TRBJ1-2; size: few; D: .; V: TRBV30; CDR3: CAWDKRDSGNYGYTF; DNA: TGTGCCTGGGACAAAAGGGATTCCGGGAACTATGGCTACACCTTC
J: TRBJ1-1; size: .; D: .; V: TRBV4-1; CDR3: CASSERNTEAFF; DNA: TGCGCCAGCAGCGAGCGGAACACTGAAGCTTTCTTT
J: TRBJ2-5; size: .; D: .; V: TRBV18; CDR3: CASSPVWDTQETQYF; DNA: TGTGCCAGCTCACCAGTGTGGGACACACAAGAGACCCAGTACTTC
J: TRBJ1-5; size: many; D: .; V: TRBV9; CDR3: CASSVAPVGPQHF; DNA: TGTGCCAGCAGCGTAGCTCCCGTTGGGCCCCAGCATTTT
J: TRBJ2-7; size: .; D: .; V: TRBV9; CDR3: CASSVATGSYEQYF; DNA: TGTGCCAGCAGCGTAGCAACAGGGTCCTACGAGCAGTACTTC